The 32 T cell receptor beta chains in this list originate from one sample, sequenced in a study of blood T cell repertoires in COVID-19. The repertoire was sequenced with immunoSEQ multiplex PCR; TCRdb's copy has only in-frame clones and lacks some. Of about 160,000 clones in the sample, approximately 82% are singletons; the top ten hold 20% to 25%. Sequences were obtained from peripheral blood. The source of these receptors is a woman older than 75 with acute or convalescent COVID-19.

V is TRBV18 and J is TRBJ1-1, with TRBD1 matching over 7 bases. The CDR3 loop spans 12 amino acids. CDR1 is KGHSH, CDR2 LQKENI, per germline. Trimming took 1 base from V and 11 from J; bases not matched to a gene: 4. CDR3 region: CASSPQRGLAFF. The CDR3 DNA reads TGTGCCAGCTCACCACAGAGGGGGCTGGCTTTCTTT. Full variable domain (outside the CDR3, taken from reference TRBV18 and TRBJ1-1): NAGVMQNPRHLVRRRGQEARLRCSPMKGHSHVYWYRQLPEEGLKFMVYLQKENIIDESGMPKERFSAEFPKEGPSILRIQQVVRGDSAAYFCASSPQRGLAFFGQGTRLTVV.

CDR3 nucleotide sequence: TGCGCCAGCAGCTTGGAGACAGGGAGTGGCTACACCTTC. Protein sequence: CASSLETGSGYTF. This rearrangement joins TRBV5-1 to TRBJ1-2, with 7 bases that match TRBD1. The V and J ends lost 0 bases and 7 bases, in that order; junction bases with no gene match: 3. The CDR3 length is 13 residues. In germline, CDR1 is SGHRS, CDR2 YFSETQ.

There are a few counts of this clone. The chain carries TRBV7-9 and TRBJ1-1; D is unclear. The CDR3 is 16 amino acids. Germline CDR1 is SEHNR and CDR2 is FQNEAQ (reference sequence). V was pared by 1 base and J by 0 bases, with 12 bases between. CDR3 protein: CASSLGGDILNTEAFF. The DNA for the CDR3 is TGTGCCAGCAGCTTAGGGGGAGACATCCTGAACACTGAAGCTTTCTTT.

The genes are TRBV27 and TRBJ2-3, with 7 nucleotides matching TRBD2. CDR1 MNHEY and CDR2 SMNVEV come from the germline V gene (reference sequence). The CDR3 extends over 14 amino acids. J gave up 1 base and V 7 bases, and 5 bases lay outside the gene matches. CDR3 DNA sequence: TGTGCCAGCACCCGAGCGGGGCGCACAGATACGCAGTATTTT. Translation: CASTRAGRTDTQYF.

The chain has TRBV12-3 or TRBV12-4 and TRBJ2-1; D uncertain. The CDR3 is made up of 13 amino acids. V dropped 5 bases and J dropped 3 bases, with 8 bases sitting between them. The CDR3: CASSGDGYNEQFF. As DNA, the CDR3 is TGTGCCAGCAGTGGAGACGGCTACAATGAGCAGTTCTTC.

This clone has only one observation. The rearrangement joins TRBV19 to TRBJ2-5; TRBD1 agrees at 8 bases. Trimming took 3 bases from V and 2 from J; bases not matched to a gene: 8. The CDR3 contains 16 residues. CDR1 LNHDA and CDR2 SQIVND come from the germline V gene (reference sequence). The CDR3 region is CASSISGQALQETQYF. In DNA form, the CDR3 reads TGTGCCAGTAGTATTTCGGGACAGGCCCTTCAAGAGACCCAGTACTTC.

This clone was detected a few times. In nucleotides, the CDR3 is TGTGCCAGCAGCCCACTTGCAGGGGTTTCCATGAACACTGAAGCTTTCTTT. Its translation: CASSPLAGVSMNTEAFF. The chain joins TRBV6-2 or TRBV6-3 to TRBJ1-1, with D maybe TRBD1 (6 bases). Per germline, CDR1 MNHEY and CDR2 SVGEGT. There are 17 residues in the CDR3. V was shortened by 6 bases and J by 0 bases, with 20 bases between the two germline ends.

The rearrangement links TRBV4-1 to TRBJ2-7; D might be TRBD2 (6 bases). Germline V CDR1 and CDR2: MGHRA, YSYEKL. Trimming took 0 bases from V and 3 from J, leaving 18 bases between them. There are 17 residues in the CDR3. CDR3 in amino acids: CASSQDPWGERNYEQYF. CDR3 nucleotide sequence: TGCGCCAGCAGCCAAGACCCCTGGGGGGAGCGTAACTACGAGCAGTACTTC.

The rearrangement joins TRBV7-2 to TRBJ2-1, with D perhaps matching TRBD2 (8 bases). The germline V and J ends were trimmed by 5 bases and 4 bases, with 18 bases remaining between them. CDR3 length: 16 residues. Germline values: CDR1 SGHTA, CDR2 FQGNSA. CDR3: CASSSGGQRFYNEQFF. The CDR3 DNA is TGTGCCAGCAGCAGCGGGGGACAGAGGTTTTACAATGAGCAGTTCTTC.

This clone was seen more than once but under ten times. This chain uses TRBV10-3 with TRBJ2-2, with D possibly matching TRBD2 (5 bases). Germline CDR1 reads ENHRY; CDR2 reads SYGVKD. This CDR3 has 19 residues. V gave up 1 base and J gave up 2 bases, with 20 bases separating them. The CDR3 DNA follows: TGTGCCATCAGTGAGTTTTTAATTACGGGGAATAAAAACACCGGGGAGCTGTTTTTT. Translated: CAISEFLITGNKNTGELFF.

The chain employs TRBV9 and TRBJ2-2; 7 bases line up with TRBD1. This CDR3 region has 15 residues. Germline values: CDR1 SGDLS, CDR2 YYNGEE. The trim removed 0 bases at V and 3 bases at J, leaving 2 bases unmatched. The CDR3 bases are TGTGCCAGCAGCGTAGGACAGGGATACACCGGGGAGCTGTTTTTT. Its protein is CASSVGQGYTGELFF.

The V call is TRBV2, the J call TRBJ1-1; D is unclear. CDR1 is SNHLY and CDR2 is FYNNEI in the germline V gene. The V end was cut by 5 bases, the J end by 3 bases, with 4 bases between. The CDR3 has 11 amino acids. The CDR3 coding sequence is TGTGCCAGCAGTACTGACACTGAAGCTTTCTTT. This gives the protein CASSTDTEAFF.

V usage is TRBV7-9 and J usage is TRBJ2-7, with a tentative D call TRBD1 (5 bases). CDR3 length: 14 residues. Germline V lookup: CDR1 SEHNR, CDR2 FQNEAQ (reference sequence). V lost 7 bases and J lost 5, with 18 bases in between. CDR3 residues: CASIPREAVDEQYF. The CDR3 nucleotides read TGTGCCAGCATCCCCAGGGAAGCTGTCGACGAGCAGTACTTC.

This rearrangement joins TRBV7-2 to TRBJ1-2, with 11 nucleotides matching TRBD1. After removal of 5 bases from V and 4 bases from J, the junction contained 6 bases not matched to a gene. This CDR3 spans 15 amino acids. Germline V gene lookup returns CDR1 SGHTA and CDR2 FQGNSA. This CDR3 reads CASSVSGTGGYGYTF. CDR3 nucleotide sequence: TGTGCCAGCAGCGTATCCGGGACAGGGGGCTATGGCTACACCTTC. Full variable domain (rest looked up from reference TRBV7-2 and TRBJ1-2): GAGVSQSPSNKVTEKGKDVELRCDPISGHTALYWYRQSLGQGLEFLIYFQGNSAPDKSGLPSDRFSAERTGGSVSTLTIQRTQQEDSAVYLCASSVSGTGGYGYTFGSGTRLTVV.

V usage is TRBV4-3 and J usage is TRBJ1-1; D call uncertain. The V gene's germline CDR1 is LGHNA and CDR2 YSLEER. This CDR3 is built from 14 residues. V gave up 0 bases and J gave up 4 bases, with 9 bases separating them. The CDR3, as DNA: TGCGCCAGCAGCCAAGATGGCTTTATCACTGAAGCTTTCTTT. Encoded protein: CASSQDGFITEAFF.

The chain has TRBV10-3 and TRBJ2-5; 7 bases align to TRBD1. CDR1 and CDR2 from the germline V gene are ENHRY and SYGVKD. This CDR3 has 13 amino acids. Trimming removed 9 bases from V and 2 bases from J; junction bases left unmatched: 6. In DNA form, the CDR3 reads TGTGCCATTTACCGGGACAGTCAAGAGACCCAGTACTTC. As protein: CAIYRDSQETQYF.

This chain connects TRBV2 to TRBJ1-2; a weak D match, TRBD1 (6 bases). The CDR3 is 15 amino acids. CDR1 and CDR2 (germline): SNHLY, FYNNEI. V gave up 5 bases and J gave up 0 bases, with 13 bases separating them. CDR3 region: CASSSDRRANYGYTF. In nucleotides, the CDR3 is TGTGCCAGCAGTTCAGACAGGAGAGCTAACTATGGCTACACCTTC.

J is TRBJ2-7 and V is TRBV6-1; 8 bases are shared with TRBD1. Germline V CDR1 and CDR2: MNHNS, SASEGT. The CDR3 consists of 15 residues. Trimming took 3 bases from V and 5 from J; bases not matched to a gene: 9. The CDR3 spells CASSDNRQGINEQYF. The CDR3, as DNA: TGTGCCAGCAGTGATAACCGACAGGGGATCAACGAGCAGTACTTC.

The genes are TRBV2 and TRBJ2-7; TRBD2 matches at 7 bases. The CDR3 contains 12 residues. V shed 6 bases, J shed 5 bases, and the junction held 4 bases outside the gene matches. Germline values: CDR1 SNHLY, CDR2 FYNNEI. CDR3 protein: CASRARGDEQYF. Written as DNA, the CDR3 is TGTGCCAGCAGAGCCCGGGGGGACGAGCAGTACTTC. The whole variable domain, remainder taken from reference TRBV2 and TRBJ2-7, is EPEVTQTPSHQVTQMGQEVILRCVPISNHLYFYWYRQILGQKVEFLVSFYNNEISEKSEIFDDQFSVERPDGSNFTLKIRSTKLEDSAMYFCASRARGDEQYFGPGTRLTVT.

V and J are TRBV27 and TRBJ1-5; D is uncertain. The CDR3 consists of 14 residues. V gave up 5 bases and J gave up 0 bases, with 8 bases separating them. Germline assignment: CDR1 MNHEY and CDR2 SMNVEV (reference sequence). CDR3 residues: CASSHRDSNQPQHF. The CDR3 DNA is TGTGCCAGCAGTCACCGAGATAGCAATCAGCCCCAGCATTTT.

V is TRBV10-3 and J is TRBJ2-1; 7 bases match TRBD2. Trimming took 11 bases from V and 3 from J; bases not matched to a gene: 7. CDR1 and CDR2 from the germline V gene are ENHRY and SYGVKD. There are 13 residues in the CDR3. CDR3 sequence reads: CALGGGHYNEQFF. The CDR3, as DNA: TGTGCCCTCGGGGGAGGGCACTACAATGAGCAGTTCTTC.

Points on this clone: One end of the junction fails to match germline, which may point to a read error. The rearrangement links TRBV7-2 to TRBJ1-5; D perhaps matches TRBD1 (6 bases). The CDR3 runs 14 residues. Germline lookup yields CDR1 SGHTA and CDR2 FQGNSA. The CDR3 DNA follows: TGTGCCAGCAGCCGGGGGGGCAGCATTCAGCCCCAGCATTTT. Its protein product is CASSRGGSIQPQHF.

The V and J genes are TRBV5-4 and TRBJ2-2; a weak D match, TRBD1 (6 bases). V dropped 0 bases and J dropped 5 bases, with 14 bases sitting between them. CDR3 length: 16 residues. The germline V gene has CDR1 SGHNT and CDR2 YYREEE (reference sequence). CDR3 nucleotide sequence: TGTGCCAGCAGCTTGGGGGGCAGGGGATCGACCGGGGAGCTGTTTTTT. The encoded protein is CASSLGGRGSTGELFF.

V gene TRBV7-9 combines with J gene TRBJ2-7, with 9 positions matching TRBD1. V trimming: 5 bases; J trimming: 3 bases; junction bases outside the gene matches: 11. Germline CDR1 and CDR2: SEHNR and FQNEAQ (reference sequence). CDR3 size: 16 residues. As DNA, the CDR3 is TGTGCCAGCAGCCACGGAACCGGGACAGGGATCTACGAGCAGTACTTC. Translation: CASSHGTGTGIYEQYF.

The genes are TRBV5-1 and TRBJ1-2; no firm D call. Trimming pared 4 bases from V and 8 bases from J, leaving 18 bases between. The CDR3 has 14 amino acids. Germline V CDR1 and CDR2: SGHRS, YFSETQ. CDR3 protein: CASSQRREPYGYTF. DNA of the CDR3: TGCGCCAGCAGCCAGAGACGGGAGCCCTACGGCTACACCTTC.

The V gene is TRBV29-1, the J gene TRBJ2-2; TRBD2 matches 7 bases. CDR3 length: 12 amino acids. V lost 4 bases to trimming and J lost 6 bases; unmatched junction nucleotides: 2. Germline CDR1 is SQVTM and CDR2 is ANQGSEA. The CDR3 is CSVGREPGELFF. Here the CDR3 DNA reads TGCAGCGTTGGGCGGGAGCCCGGGGAGCTGTTTTTT.

The CDR3 DNA follows: TGTGCCAGCAGCCAGTCCAACACTGAAGCTTTCTTT. Translated, it gives CASSQSNTEAFF. This chain links TRBV6-5 with TRBJ1-1; D call uncertain. The CDR3 covers 12 residues. Deletions cut 6 bases from V and 2 bases from J, with 7 bases between. CDR1 and CDR2 from the germline V gene are MNHEY and SVGAGI.

The chain recombines TRBV29-1 with TRBJ2-3; possible D gene TRBD2, 6 bases. This CDR3 has 13 amino acids. Trimming took 4 bases from V and 5 from J, leaving 13 bases between them. Germline V gives CDR1 SQVTM, CDR2 ANQGSEA. CDR3: CSVGRELGDTQYF. The CDR3 DNA sequence: TGCAGCGTTGGTCGGGAGTTGGGAGATACGCAGTATTTT.

The J gene is TRBJ2-1, the V gene TRBV18; possible D gene TRBD2, 5 bases. The CDR3 consists of 15 residues. Germline assignment: CDR1 KGHSH and CDR2 LQKENI. Trimming removed 3 bases at V and 9 bases at J, with 18 bases between. CDR3 sequence (DNA): TGTGCCAGCTCACCCCGGACCGGGGTGGTCGGTGAGCAGTTCTTC. This sequence encodes CASSPRTGVVGEQFF.

The chain recombines TRBV27 with TRBJ2-3; 11 bases match TRBD2. CDR1 and CDR2 from the germline V gene are MNHEY and SMNVEV (reference sequence). This CDR3 is built from 17 residues. V trimming: 2 bases; J trimming: 2 bases; junction bases outside the gene matches: 6. This CDR3 reads CASSLTGTSGNTDTQYF. Written as DNA, the CDR3 is TGTGCCAGCAGTTTAACCGGGACTAGCGGTAACACAGATACGCAGTATTTT.

The chain employs TRBV2 and TRBJ2-2; 7 positions match TRBD1. The germline CDR1 and CDR2 sequences are SNHLY and FYNNEI. CDR3 length: 16 amino acids. The ends lost 5 bases at V and 1 base at J; junction bases unmatched: 7. The DNA for the CDR3 is TGTGCCAGCAGTTCCCAAGGACAGGTGAACACCGGGGAGCTGTTTTTT. As protein: CASSSQGQVNTGELFF.

V is TRBV2 and J is TRBJ1-4, with unresolved D. The CDR3 totals 15 residues. Germline CDR1 SNHLY, CDR2 FYNNEI. V was pared by 3 bases and J by 8 bases, with 16 bases between. The CDR3 DNA sequence: TGTGCCAGCAGTGACATGAGGGCGGGTTGGGAAAAACTGTTTTTT. Protein sequence: CASSDMRAGWEKLFF.